The 23 T cell receptor beta chains below were found in one sample sequenced in a study of beta chain features in type 1 diabetes. Sequenced material consisted of expressed TCRB transcripts (all of the isolated RNA was reverse transcribed). The data were produced by immunoSEQ multiplex PCR, yet TCRdb's version contains in-frame clones alone and is incomplete. The sample lists a few hundred thousand clones, more than 12% occurring once. Sequenced: naive CD4+ T cells from blood. These TCRs come from a woman between 18 and 30 years old in good health.

The rearrangement joins TRBV28 to TRBJ2-7; 9 nucleotides match TRBD2. This CDR3 has 15 residues. Germline CDR1 reads MDHEN; CDR2 reads SYDVKM. The ends lost 8 bases at V and 4 bases at J; junction bases unmatched: 12. The CDR3 loop reads CASVPPGLASYEQYF. In DNA form, the CDR3 reads TGTGCCAGCGTCCCACCGGGACTAGCTTCGTACGAGCAGTACTTC. The entire variable domain, with the rest obtained from reference TRBV28 and TRBJ2-7, is as follows: DVKVTQSSRYLVKRTGEKVFLECVQDMDHENMFWYRQDPGLGLRLIYFSYDVKMKEKGDIPEGYSVSREKKERFSLILESASTNQTSMYLCASVPPGLASYEQYFGPGTRLTVT.

The sample holds a few counts of this clone. The CDR3 reads CASSSPPSGSQETQYF. CDR3 nucleotide sequence: TGCGCCAGCAGCTCCCCACCTAGCGGGAGTCAGGAGACCCAGTACTTC. The chain couples TRBV5-1 to TRBJ2-5, with TRBD2 matching 10 bases. This CDR3 region has 16 residues. The V and J ends lost 3 bases and 5 bases, in that order; junction bases with no gene match: 10. Germline assignment: CDR1 SGHRS and CDR2 YFSETQ.

The chain links TRBV7-2 to TRBJ2-7; D not certain. Between the trimmed V and J ends, which lost 3 bases and 3 bases, there was a span of 6 bases. Germline V gene sequence: CDR1 SGHTA, CDR2 FQGNSA. The CDR3 is 12 residues long. CDR3 loop: CASSLSHYEQYF. DNA for the CDR3: TGTGCCAGCAGCTTGAGTCACTACGAGCAGTACTTC. Combining the CDR3 with reference TRBV7-2 and TRBJ2-7 gives the whole variable domain GAGVSQSPSNKVTEKGKDVELRCDPISGHTALYWYRQSLGQGLEFLIYFQGNSAPDKSGLPSDRFSAERTGGSVSTLTIQRTQQEDSAVYLCASSLSHYEQYFGPGTRLTVT.

The chain recombines TRBV6-5 with TRBJ2-1; TRBD1 aligns across 9 bases. Germline CDR1 MNHEY, CDR2 SVGAGI. V was pared by 0 bases and J by 9 bases, with 9 bases of the junction left unmatched. The CDR3 extends over 16 amino acids. The CDR3 spells CASSYSKGQGTGEQFF. The CDR3 DNA reads as TGTGCCAGCAGTTACTCGAAGGGACAGGGTACGGGTGAGCAGTTCTTC.

V and J are TRBV19 and TRBJ2-3; perhaps TRBD2 as D (6 bases). This CDR3 is 15 amino acids long. The V gene's germline CDR1 is LNHDA and CDR2 SQIVND (reference sequence). V was trimmed by 7 bases and J by 3 bases, leaving 17 bases between them. The CDR3 loop reads CASTRGSGGTDTQYF. CDR3 DNA: TGTGCCAGTACCCGAGGGAGTGGGGGGACAGATACGCAGTATTTT.

The sample holds a few counts of this clone. The CDR3 bases are TGTGCCAGCCGGACAGGGACGCCGGAAAAACTGTTTTTT. Protein sequence: CASRTGTPEKLFF. The rearrangement uses TRBV6-5 and TRBJ1-4, with TRBD1 matching over 8 bases. The germline V gene encodes CDR1 MNHEY and CDR2 SVGAGI. There are 13 residues in the CDR3. The trim removed 8 bases at V and 8 bases at J, leaving 7 bases unmatched.

This chain connects TRBV29-1 to TRBJ1-2; D is perhaps TRBD1 (6 bases). Germline CDR1 reads SQVTM; CDR2 reads ANQGSEA. The CDR3 spans 12 residues. V lost 7 bases and J 6 bases, leaving 15 bases between the germline ends. CDR3 protein: CSAGTTTHGYTF. In DNA form, the CDR3 reads TGCAGCGCCGGGACAACGACCCATGGCTACACCTTC.

J is TRBJ2-5 and V is TRBV30; 10 positions match TRBD1. The germline V gene has CDR1 GTSNPN and CDR2 SVGIG (reference sequence). V was pared by 4 bases and J by 5 bases, with 4 bases of the junction left unmatched. This CDR3 has 13 residues. CDR3 bases: TGTGCCTGGATTGGACAGGGGGACGAGACCCAGTACTTC. This encodes CAWIGQGDETQYF.

Only a few counts were recorded for this clone. This chain connects TRBV30 to TRBJ2-3, with TRBD2 matching over 14 bases. Trimming at V came to 4 bases and at J to 5 bases, leaving 5 bases not matched to a gene. The germline gives CDR1 GTSNPN, CDR2 SVGIG (reference sequence). The CDR3 runs 15 residues. The CDR3 loop is CAWMGLAGVRDTQYF. The CDR3 bases are TGTGCCTGGATGGGACTAGCGGGAGTAAGAGATACGCAGTATTTT.

This chain uses TRBV7-6 with TRBJ2-5; TRBD1 matches at 7 bases. This CDR3 has 14 amino acids. The V gene's germline CDR1 is SGHVS and CDR2 FNYEAQ. J gave up 2 bases and V 5 bases, and 5 bases lay outside the gene matches. For the CDR3, the DNA is TGTGCCAGCAGCCCAGACAGGGTACAAGAGACCCAGTACTTC. Translating gives CASSPDRVQETQYF.

The rearrangement uses TRBV11-2 and TRBJ2-3; 8 bases align to TRBD1. Germline V gene lookup returns CDR1 SGHAT and CDR2 FQNNGV. The CDR3 loop spans 15 amino acids. The ends lost 4 bases at V and 1 base at J; junction bases unmatched: 4. The CDR3 nucleotides are TGTGCCAGCAGCTCTCCGGGACAGGGCACAGATACGCAGTATTTT. This sequence encodes CASSSPGQGTDTQYF.

The CDR3 DNA reads TGTGCCAGCCGCCTCGCAGGGCATGATGAAGCTTTCTTT. As protein: CASRLAGHDEAFF. The chain employs TRBV5-6 and TRBJ1-1; D is perhaps TRBD1 (5 bases). The CDR3 has 13 amino acids. Germline V CDR1 and CDR2: SGHDT, YYEEEE. With 7 bases removed from V and 7 bases from J, the gap between germline ends came to 17 bases.

The V call is TRBV30, the J call TRBJ2-7; 10 nucleotides line up with TRBD2. This CDR3 contains 13 residues. CDR1 is GTSNPN and CDR2 is SVGIG in the germline V gene (reference sequence). The ends lost 8 bases at V and 5 bases at J; junction bases unmatched: 9. CDR3: CAGEREGANEQYF. In nucleotides, the CDR3 is TGTGCCGGAGAGCGGGAGGGGGCCAACGAGCAGTACTTC.

This clone has a handful of counts. V gene TRBV9 combines with J gene TRBJ2-1; weak D call: TRBD1 (7 bases). CDR1 and CDR2 (germline): SGDLS, YYNGEE. This CDR3 contains 16 residues. Trimming removed 5 bases from V and 0 bases from J, with 15 bases in between. CDR3 amino acids: CASSRRGVSSYNEQFF. The CDR3 DNA reads as TGTGCCAGCAGTCGCAGGGGGGTAAGCTCCTACAATGAGCAGTTCTTC.

The V gene is TRBV28, the J gene TRBJ1-2; TRBD1 aligns across 7 bases. This CDR3 contains 11 residues. V dropped 5 bases and J dropped 13; count of bases not matched to a gene: 7. Per the germline V gene, CDR1 is MDHEN and CDR2 is SYDVKM. CDR3 sequence: CASSKDRVGTF. The CDR3 DNA reads as TGTGCCAGCAGTAAAGACAGGGTGGGCACCTTC.

This chain uses TRBV4-1 with TRBJ2-7, with 7 bases that match TRBD1. Germline V gene data show CDR1 as MGHRA and CDR2 as YSYEKL. J gave up 2 bases and V 0 bases, and 13 bases lay outside the gene matches. This CDR3 contains 18 residues. In DNA form, the CDR3 reads TGCGCCAGCAGCCAAGAGGCTGGGCAGGGACAGAGAACCTACGAGCAGTACTTC. This gives the protein CASSQEAGQGQRTYEQYF.

The genes are TRBV11-3 and TRBJ2-3; 7 nucleotides align to TRBD2. With V trimmed by 5 bases and J by 6 bases, 2 bases remained unmatched. There are 12 residues in the CDR3. CDR1 is SGHNT, CDR2 YENEEA, per germline. CDR3 loop: CASSLGGDTQYF. The CDR3 nucleotides are TGTGCCAGCAGCCTGGGGGGGGATACGCAGTATTTT.

This clone appeared a few times. This chain connects TRBV7-3 to TRBJ2-5; no clear D gene. CDR1 and CDR2 from the germline V gene are SGHTA and FQGTGA. Deletions cut 5 bases from V and 2 bases from J, with 9 bases between. The CDR3 consists of 13 residues. Written as DNA, the CDR3 is TGTGCCAGCAGCAAGACTTATCAAGAGACCCAGTACTTC. Translation: CASSKTYQETQYF.

The chain links TRBV4-1 to TRBJ2-6; D remains unclear. The germline V gene encodes CDR1 MGHRA and CDR2 YSYEKL. V shed 3 bases and J shed 12 bases, with 12 bases lying between them. The CDR3 length is 13 residues. CDR3 sequence (DNA): TGCGCCAGCAGCCAGGAACGTTACAGCGTCCTGACTTTC. Amino acids: CASSQERYSVLTF.

This clone was seen more than once but under ten times. The chain links TRBV10-3 to TRBJ1-2; D not certain. Trimming shortened V by 4 bases and J by 3 bases, and 12 bases separated the two germline ends. CDR1 is ENHRY and CDR2 is SYGVKD in the germline V gene. There are 14 residues in the CDR3. The CDR3 protein is CAISGVEHYYGYTF. The CDR3 coding sequence is TGTGCCATCAGTGGGGTGGAGCACTACTATGGCTACACCTTC.

The table lists this clone with a few counts. The chain joins TRBV2 to TRBJ2-3, with D maybe TRBD2 (5 bases). Germline V CDR1 and CDR2: SNHLY, FYNNEI. This CDR3 has 15 amino acids. The V end was cut by 3 bases, the J end by 5 bases, with 15 bases between. The CDR3 spells CASSDTRALGDTQYF. The CDR3 nucleotides are TGTGCCAGCAGTGACACTAGAGCGCTAGGAGATACGCAGTATTTT.

The chain links TRBV7-2 to TRBJ1-1; TRBD1 agrees at 8 bases. V lost 5 bases and J lost 2; bases outside the gene matches: 4. This CDR3 contains 14 residues. CDR1 is SGHTA, CDR2 FQGNSA, per germline. The CDR3 sequence: CASSIDRGNTEAFF. The CDR3, as DNA: TGTGCCAGCAGCATCGACAGGGGCAACACTGAAGCTTTCTTT.

This clone was detected only a few times. This chain uses TRBV7-2 with TRBJ2-5; D not resolved. The ends were cut back, 3 bases at V and 5 bases at J, with 13 bases in the middle. This CDR3 comprises 14 residues. Germline CDR1 SGHTA, CDR2 FQGNSA. The CDR3 loop is CASSFYGVGETQYF. For the CDR3, the DNA is TGTGCCAGCAGCTTTTACGGAGTCGGGGAGACCCAGTACTTC.